Following are 13 T cell receptor beta chains from one sample sequenced in a study of long-term antiretroviral therapy in people with HIV. The assay used was immunoSEQ (version v3.0), run at survey level. Clones were sequenced by immunoSEQ multiplex PCR, and TCRdb holds only the in-frame ones, with some missing. The sample carries about 20,000 clones, 75% to 90% recorded once. The sample in question was unsorted PBMCs, obtained 1.2 years after starting antiretroviral therapy. These receptors originate from a woman in her thirties or forties with HIV.

This chain links TRBV19 with TRBJ2-5, with a possible D match to TRBD1 (8 bases). V was trimmed by 4 bases and J by 5 bases, leaving 23 bases between them. CDR3 length: 17 residues. Germline CDR1 reads LNHDA; CDR2 reads SQIVND (reference sequence). The CDR3 DNA is TGTGCCAGTAGTACATTCTGGACAGGGAGGGTTGAGGAGACCCAGTACTTC. Translation: CASSTFWTGRVEETQYF.

The chain employs TRBV5-1 and TRBJ2-5; tentative D call: TRBD2 (6 bases). Trimming removed 1 base at V and 0 bases at J, with 10 bases between. The CDR3 loop spans 15 amino acids. Germline CDR1 reads SGHRS; CDR2 reads YFSETQ. The CDR3 DNA reads TGCGCCAGCAGCTTGTCGGGAGTGTACCAAGAGACCCAGTACTTC. It is translated as CASSLSGVYQETQYF.

The V call is TRBV9, the J call TRBJ2-5; TRBD2 might be the D (5 bases). The V and J ends lost 0 bases and 7 bases respectively, with 10 bases between them. The CDR3 extends over 13 amino acids. Germline loops: CDR1 SGDLS, CDR2 YYNGEE. As DNA, the CDR3 is TGTGCCAGCAGCGTAGAGGGTGAGGGGACCCAGTACTTC. Its translation is CASSVEGEGTQYF.

The chain links TRBV7-9 to TRBJ2-5; D assignment may be TRBD1 or TRBD2 (5 bases each). The germline V gene encodes CDR1 SEHNR and CDR2 FQNEAQ (reference sequence). Trimming stripped 1 base from V and 3 bases from J, with 6 bases between. The CDR3 runs to 13 residues. CDR3 sequence: CASSLGGEETQYF. CDR3 in DNA: TGTGCCAGCAGCTTAGGAGGGGAAGAGACCCAGTACTTC.

This rearrangement joins TRBV28 to TRBJ2-2, with a weak D call TRBD1 (7 bases). The CDR3 has 15 residues. Trimming left V 6 bases short and J 0 bases short, with 11 bases between. The germline V gene has CDR1 MDHEN and CDR2 SYDVKM. CDR3 DNA: TGTGCCAGCAGCCCAGGGGGGTCGAACACCGGGGAGCTGTTTTTT. It specifies CASSPGGSNTGELFF.

The V gene is TRBV19, the J gene TRBJ2-1; D tentatively fits TRBD1 or TRBD2 (5 bases each). CDR3 size: 15 residues. The V end was cut by 1 base, the J end by 4 bases, with 11 bases between. The germline gives CDR1 LNHDA, CDR2 SQIVND (reference sequence). For the CDR3, the DNA is TGTGCCAGTAGTATAGCGGGACGGGGTTACAATGAGCAGTTCTTC. Translated: CASSIAGRGYNEQFF.

The chain carries TRBV5-8 and TRBJ2-7; D may be TRBD1 (5 bases). CDR1 is SGHTS, CDR2 YDEGEE, per germline. The CDR3 has 15 residues. The germline V and J ends were trimmed by 3 bases and 1 base, with 14 bases remaining between them. DNA of the CDR3: TGTGCCAGCAGCTCCCCCTGGACAAGATCCTACGAGCAGTACTTC. Protein product: CASSSPWTRSYEQYF.

The chain has TRBV5-1 and TRBJ1-2; D may be TRBD1 (6 bases). V lost 1 base and J 7 bases, leaving 20 bases between the germline ends. Germline loops: CDR1 SGHRS, CDR2 YFSETQ. The CDR3 extends over 16 amino acids. DNA for the CDR3: TGCGCCAGCAGCTTGCGGGCAGGGCAGAGGGGGTTTGGCTACACCTTC. Amino acids: CASSLRAGQRGFGYTF.

The genes are TRBV18 and TRBJ2-3; D unclear. The CDR3 length is 14 residues. V lost 2 bases to trimming and J lost 0 bases, with 6 bases between them. Germline V gene data show CDR1 as KGHSH and CDR2 as LQKENI. The CDR3 DNA reads TGTGCCAGCTCACCAGGGATTAGCACAGATACGCAGTATTTT. Translation: CASSPGISTDTQYF.

The chain carries TRBV29-1 and TRBJ1-3; D possibly corresponds to TRBD1 (5 bases). Germline CDR1 SQVTM, CDR2 ANQGSEA. The CDR3 spans 13 residues. Trimming shortened V by 4 bases and J by 2 bases, and 9 bases separated the two germline ends. CDR3 protein: CSVVVTAGNTIYF. In DNA, the CDR3 is TGCAGCGTTGTAGTGACAGCTGGAAACACCATATATTTT.

The chain couples TRBV6-1 to TRBJ1-1; 10 bases fit TRBD1. The germline gives CDR1 MNHNS, CDR2 SASEGT. The J segment lost 5 bases and the V segment lost 5 bases, leaving 2 bases of the junction unmatched. The CDR3 totals 13 residues. The CDR3 sequence: CASSRQGATEAFF. The CDR3 region has the DNA TGTGCCAGCAGTAGACAGGGGGCAACTGAAGCTTTCTTT.

The count of this clone is one. V and J are TRBV2 and TRBJ2-7; D ambiguous. CDR1 SNHLY and CDR2 FYNNEI come from the germline V gene. The CDR3 runs to 13 residues. The V and J ends lost 2 bases and 0 bases respectively, with 5 bases between them. This chain's CDR3 is CASSERSSYEQYF. The CDR3 bases are TGTGCCAGCAGTGAACGGAGCTCCTACGAGCAGTACTTC.

The J gene is TRBJ1-5, the V gene TRBV28; TRBD1 might be the D (5 bases). Germline CDR1 reads MDHEN; CDR2 reads SYDVKM. The length of the CDR3 is 14 residues. Trimming shortened V by 6 bases and J by 3 bases, and 12 bases separated the two germline ends. Written as DNA, the CDR3 is TGTGCCAGCAGCCCGGGGGGTTTCAATCAGCCCCAGCATTTT. The encoded protein is CASSPGGFNQPQHF. Drawing the rest from reference TRBV28 and TRBJ1-5, the complete variable domain is DVKVTQSSRYLVKRTGEKVFLECVQDMDHENMFWYRQDPGLGLRLIYFSYDVKMKEKGDIPEGYSVSREKKERFSLILESASTNQTSMYLCASSPGGFNQPQHFGDGTRLSIL.